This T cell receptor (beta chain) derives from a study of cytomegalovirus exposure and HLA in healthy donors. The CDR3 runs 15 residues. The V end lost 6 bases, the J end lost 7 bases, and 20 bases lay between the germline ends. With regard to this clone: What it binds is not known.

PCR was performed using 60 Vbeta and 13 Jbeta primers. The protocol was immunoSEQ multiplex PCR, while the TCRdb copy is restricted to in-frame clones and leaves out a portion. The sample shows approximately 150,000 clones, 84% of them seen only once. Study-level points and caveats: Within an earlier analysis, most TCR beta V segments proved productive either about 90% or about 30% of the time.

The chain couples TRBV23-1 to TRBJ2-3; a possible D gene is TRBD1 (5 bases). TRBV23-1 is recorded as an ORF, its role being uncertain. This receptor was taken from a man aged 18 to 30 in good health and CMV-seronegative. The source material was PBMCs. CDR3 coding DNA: TGCGCCAGCAGCCAAGGGGCCGCACTTACGTATACGCAGTATTTT. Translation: CASSQGAALTYTQYF.